This T cell receptor beta chain was captured by sequencing in a study of beta chain features in type 1 diabetes. Expressed TCRB transcripts were sequenced, since all the RNA that had been isolated was reverse transcribed. Profiled with immunoSEQ multiplex PCR; TCRdb holds only in-frame clones, not every one. The sample records about 370,000 clones, around 10% being singletons. Germline-derived CDR1 and CDR2 are SGDLS and YYNGEE. V was cut by 0 bases and J by 4 bases, with 3 bases left in between. The CDR3 has 12 amino acids. Broader study findings: Naive, central memory and Treg TCRB repertoires seemed to resemble each other more closely in patients than they did in healthy donors. Significant though moderate, a shortening of TCRB CDR3s appeared in all four CD4+ subsets of Type 1 diabetes patients. Patients with type 1 diabetes showed fewer VDJ junction insertions and more deletions. Sequencing used cDNA, and cells with high TCR expression could therefore be over-represented.

Turning to this clone: What it recognizes is unknown.

This receptor was taken from a man between 25 and 39 years old with type 1 diabetes. Sequenced material: central memory CD4+ T cells from blood. The chain recombines TRBV9 with TRBJ2-3; no firm D call. The CDR3 DNA is TGTGCCAGCAGCGTAGGCCCAGATACGCAGTATTTT. It is translated as CASSVGPDTQYF.